These 4 T cell receptor beta chains came from one sample sequenced in a study of response to subunit inactivated influenza vaccine. TCRdb processed the RT-PCR reads anew with MiXCR; each CDR3 protein has one entry. The sample holds around 570,000 distinct CDR3 sequences, approximately 7.1% seen once. Source: PBMCs from blood, taken roughly 24 months after vaccination. These receptors all come from a man between 50 and 70 years old who received an inactivated influenza vaccine.

V is TRBV18 and J is TRBJ2-7; D gene ambiguous. Germline values: CDR1 KGHSH, CDR2 LQKENI. The CDR3 covers 15 residues. Trimming pared 3 bases from V and 3 bases from J, leaving 15 bases between. CDR3 sequence: CASSPRPISSYEQYF. The DNA of the CDR3 is TGTGCCAGCTCACCTCGCCCAATCTCTAGCTACGAGCAGTACTTC.

V is TRBV12-3 or TRBV12-4 and J is TRBJ1-2, with D perhaps matching TRBD1 (6 bases). The CDR3 runs to 14 residues. The V end was cut by 5 bases, the J end by 1 base, with 11 bases between. The chain's CDR3 is CASSVTGRNYGYTF. CDR3 coding DNA: TGTGCCAGCAGTGTCACAGGGCGTAACTATGGCTACACCTTC.

About this clonotype: The junction does not match germline at one end; this may be a read error. The V and J genes are TRBV5-1 and TRBJ2-2; D may be TRBD1 (6 bases). In germline, CDR1 is SGHRS, CDR2 YFSETQ. The CDR3 totals 15 residues. The CDR3 bases are TGCGCCAGCAGCTCGGGACAATCTGGCACCCGGGAGCTGTTTTTT. It is translated as CASSSGQSGTRELFF.

This clonotype was counted ten times or more. The chain couples TRBV20-1 to TRBJ2-1; perhaps D is TRBD1 or TRBD2 (6 bases each). This CDR3 has 13 residues. The V end was cut by 3 bases, the J end by 2 bases, with 8 bases between. The germline gives CDR1 DFQATT, CDR2 SNEGSKA (reference sequence). The CDR3 DNA reads as TGCAGTGCTAGCGGGGGCACCTACAATGAGCAGTTCTTC. Translation: CSASGGTYNEQFF.